A single sample gave rise to the 29 T cell receptor beta chains below, sequenced in a study of post-analysis software for immune sequencing data. Study outcomes and limitations: With TRBV5-6, TRBV5-1 and TRBV20-1 included, five TRBV segments were more frequent in patients than in controls.

Their target antigens are unknown. Unique molecular identifiers tagged the TCR beta cDNA libraries. TCRdb processed the PCR reads anew with MiXCR; each CDR3 protein has one entry. The repertoire holds some 890,000 distinct CDR3 sequences, with 53% as singletons. What was sequenced was blood. All receptors derive from a girl under 18 with multiple sclerosis.

This clonotype came up a few times. V and J are TRBV15 and TRBJ2-1; 13 positions agree with TRBD2. There are 18 residues in the CDR3. After removal of 1 base from V and 8 bases from J, the junction contained 11 bases not matched to a gene. CDR1 is LNHNV and CDR2 is YYDKDF in the germline V gene (reference sequence). The CDR3 DNA sequence: TGTGCCACCAGCAGAGGGGGGACTACTAGCGGGAGGGCCGATGAGCAGTTCTTC. Its translation is CATSRGGTTSGRADEQFF.

The V and J genes are TRBV6-5 and TRBJ2-1; TRBD2 agrees at 13 bases. This CDR3 has 16 amino acids. Trimming took 5 bases from V and 9 from J; bases not matched to a gene: 10. CDR1 and CDR2 (germline): MNHEY, SVGAGI. CDR3 loop: CASSNEPGLAGPEQFF. In nucleotides, the CDR3 is TGTGCCAGCAGTAATGAACCGGGACTAGCGGGACCTGAGCAGTTCTTC.

V gene TRBV14 combines with J gene TRBJ2-3, with 8 bases matching TRBD1. V shed 1 base, J shed 1 base, and the junction held 1 base outside the gene matches. The CDR3 covers 15 residues. Germline V gene sequence: CDR1 SGHDN, CDR2 FVKESK. The CDR3 protein is CASSQVTGGTDTQYF. CDR3 coding DNA: TGTGCCAGCAGCCAAGTGACAGGGGGCACAGATACGCAGTATTTT.

The rearrangement links TRBV7-9 to TRBJ2-5, with 11 nucleotides matching TRBD1. The tail of the sequence fits TRBJ2-7 better, so the J call may be wrong. The CDR3 contains 16 residues. Germline lookup yields CDR1 SEHNR and CDR2 FQNEAQ (reference sequence). The CDR3 nucleotides are TGTGCCAGCAGACGAGACCCGGGACAGGGGGATTACGAGCAGTACTTC. This encodes CASRRDPGQGDYEQYF.

This clonotype occurred once. As DNA, the CDR3 is TGTGCCAGCAGTTACTCCCACCAAACGTTTGGAAACACCATATATTTT. Translated, it gives CASSYSHQTFGNTIYF. The chain joins TRBV6-6 to TRBJ1-3; D is uncertain. V shed 0 bases and J shed 3 bases, with 12 bases lying between them. In germline, CDR1 is MNHNY, CDR2 SVGAGI (reference sequence). The CDR3 spans 16 residues.

This clonotype was recorded a few times. V is TRBV5-5 and J is TRBJ2-7, with D tentatively TRBD1 or TRBD2 (6 bases each). Trimming left V 2 bases short and J 4 bases short, with 10 bases between. The CDR3 is 13 amino acids. Germline V gives CDR1 SGHKS, CDR2 YYEKEE (reference sequence). Written as DNA, the CDR3 is TGTGCCAGCAGCTTCAGGGGACTTTACGAGCAGTACTTC. It specifies CASSFRGLYEQYF. The whole variable domain, remainder taken from reference TRBV5-5 and TRBJ2-7, is DAGVTQSPTHLIKTRGQQVTLRCSPISGHKSVSWYQQVLGQGPQFIFQYYEKEERGRGNFPDRFSARQFPNYSSELNVNALLLGDSALYLCASSFRGLYEQYFGPGTRLTVT.

This clonotype was counted only a few times. The chain is built from TRBV7-9 and TRBJ2-7; no reliable D call. The CDR3 contains 12 residues. CDR1 is SEHNR and CDR2 is FQNEAQ in the germline V gene (reference sequence). V was cut by 1 base and J by 4 bases, with 5 bases left in between. DNA for the CDR3: TGTGCCAGCAGCTTAGTACAGTACGAGCAGTACTTC. Amino acid sequence: CASSLVQYEQYF.

This sequence joins TRBV29-1 and TRBJ1-1; TRBD1 might be the D (5 bases). With 6 bases removed from V and 8 bases from J, the gap between germline ends came to 16 bases. The CDR3 has 12 residues. Germline V lookup: CDR1 SQVTM, CDR2 ANQGSEA. The CDR3 here is CSVISAGIEAFF. The DNA for the CDR3 is TGCAGCGTAATCTCCGCAGGGATCGAAGCTTTCTTT. Full variable domain (missing parts from reference TRBV29-1 and TRBJ1-1): SAVISQKPSRDICQRGTSLTIQCQVDSQVTMMFWYRQQPGQSLTLIATANQGSEATYESGFVIDKFPISRPNLTFSTLTVSNMSPEDSSIYLCSVISAGIEAFFGQGTRLTVV.

In this sample, this clonotype turned up once. The rearrangement joins TRBV20-1 to TRBJ2-7, with D tentatively TRBD1 (6 bases). The CDR3 runs 13 residues. The germline V gene has CDR1 DFQATT and CDR2 SNEGSKA (reference sequence). Trimming shortened V by 3 bases and J by 2 bases, and 11 bases separated the two germline ends. CDR3 protein: CSASPRGAYEQYF. The CDR3 DNA reads TGCAGTGCTAGCCCCAGGGGCGCCTACGAGCAGTACTTC.

The V call is TRBV27, the J call TRBJ2-3, with 9 bases fitting TRBD2. This CDR3 comprises 15 residues. V lost 2 bases and J lost 6; bases outside the gene matches: 6. The germline V gene encodes CDR1 MNHEY and CDR2 SMNVEV (reference sequence). The DNA for the CDR3 is TGTGCCAGCAGTTTAGCTAGCGGGGCAGGGGATACGCAGTATTTT. Amino acids: CASSLASGAGDTQYF.

The chain uses TRBV5-1 and TRBJ2-4, with D perhaps matching TRBD1 (5 bases). The J call could be wrong; TRBJ2-7 is a better fit for the DNA end. From germline, CDR1 is SGHRS and CDR2 YFSETQ. This CDR3 spans 15 amino acids. The CDR3 nucleotides read TGCGCCAGCAGCCCAGGAAGCGCGGCAGGGCGCGAGCAGTACTTC. It is translated as CASSPGSAAGREQYF.

The chain carries TRBV6-4 and TRBJ2-4; D is undetermined. The J call may not be correct, given that the DNA end is closer to TRBJ2-7. The CDR3 totals 15 residues. The germline V gene has CDR1 MRHNA and CDR2 SNTAGT. The CDR3 DNA reads TGTGCCAGCAGTGACTCGAGATGGGGATCCTACGAGCAGTACTTC. Amino acids: CASSDSRWGSYEQYF.

The chain combines TRBV5-1 with TRBJ2-1, with TRBD1 matching over 8 bases. The CDR3 is 15 amino acids. J lost 4 bases, V lost 5 bases, and 8 bases had no gene match. Per the germline V gene, CDR1 is SGHRS and CDR2 is YFSETQ. The CDR3 DNA is TGCGCCAGCAGGCGTGCGGGACAGGAGTACAATGAGCAGTTCTTC. It translates to CASRRAGQEYNEQFF.

The chain carries TRBV6-1 and TRBJ2-3; 7 bases match TRBD1. This CDR3 has 17 residues. Germline assignment: CDR1 MNHNS and CDR2 SASEGT. V lost 6 bases and J lost 0; bases outside the gene matches: 12. CDR3 residues: CASSLVGTATSTDTQYF. The DNA of the CDR3 is TGTGCCAGCAGCCTGGTTGGGACAGCAACCAGCACAGATACGCAGTATTTT.

Of note for this clonotype: One end of the junction does not line up with germline, which may come from a read error. This rearrangement joins TRBV7-2 to TRBJ2-7; 12 nucleotides line up with TRBD2. The CDR3 has 14 amino acids. Germline lookup yields CDR1 SGHTA and CDR2 FQGNSA. The CDR3 region is CAGSLAGGAYEQYF. CDR3 sequence (DNA): TGTGCCGGCAGCCTAGCGGGGGGGGCCTACGAGCAGTACTTC.

Only a few counts were recorded for this clonotype. This chain connects TRBV29-1 to TRBJ2-5; D not certain. CDR3 size: 17 residues. Germline assignment: CDR1 SQVTM and CDR2 ANQGSEA. Trimming pared 1 base from V and 3 bases from J, leaving 21 bases between. CDR3 nucleotides: TGCAGCGTTGAAGTCCAGTGGGCGTGGGCCCAGAAAGAGACCCAGTACTTC. This codes for CSVEVQWAWAQKETQYF.

This chain links TRBV7-8 with TRBJ2-6, with TRBD1 matching 10 bases. From germline, CDR1 is SGHVS and CDR2 FQNEAQ. This CDR3 spans 18 amino acids. V lost 4 bases, J lost 1 base, and 7 bases stayed unmatched. CDR3 DNA: TGTGCCAGCAGCTCGGGACAGGGGAGAAGATCTGGGGCCAACGTCCTGACTTTC. As protein: CASSSGQGRRSGANVLTF.

This clonotype was observed a few times. This rearrangement joins TRBV9 to TRBJ2-5, with D tentatively TRBD1 or TRBD2 (5 bases each). This CDR3 is built from 16 residues. CDR1 SGDLS and CDR2 YYNGEE come from the germline V gene. The ends were cut back, 0 bases at V and 11 bases at J, with 23 bases in the middle. CDR3 nucleotides: TGTGCCAGCAGCGTAGCAGTAGAAAGGGACCAAGGTGAGCAGTACTTC. Protein product: CASSVAVERDQGEQYF. Based on the CDR3 plus reference TRBV9 and TRBJ2-5, the full variable domain is DSGVTQTPKHLITATGQRVTLRCSPRSGDLSVYWYQQSLDQGLQFLIQYYNGEERAKGNILERFSAQQFPDLHSELNLSSLELGDSALYFCASSVAVERDQGEQYFGPGTRLLVL.

The gene calls are TRBV5-1 and TRBJ2-4; D not certain. This CDR3 comprises 13 residues. Germline assignment: CDR1 SGHRS and CDR2 YFSETQ. The V gene lost 3 bases and the J gene lost 15 bases, with 19 bases spanning the gap. The CDR3 nucleotides read TGCGCCAGCAGCTCAGGACCGCCTAGTGATGGGTACTTC. It encodes CASSSGPPSDGYF.

The table lists this clonotype with a few counts. V gene TRBV6-5 combines with J gene TRBJ2-4; 12 bases are a match to TRBD2. The V gene end was trimmed by 7 bases and the J gene end by 8 bases; junction bases not matched to a gene: 6. Germline assignment: CDR1 MNHEY and CDR2 SVGAGI. The CDR3 is made up of 14 amino acids. CDR3 sequence reads: CASTATSGSHIQYF. CDR3 bases: TGTGCCAGCACCGCGACTAGCGGGAGTCACATTCAGTACTTC.

V is TRBV15 and J is TRBJ1-2, with 8 bases aligning to TRBD1. CDR3 length: 16 amino acids. Germline V CDR1 and CDR2: LNHNV, YYDKDF (reference sequence). The trim removed 0 bases at V and 4 bases at J, leaving 7 bases unmatched. CDR3 loop: CATSRDPAQGAYGYTF. The CDR3 DNA is TGTGCCACCAGCAGAGATCCGGCGCAGGGGGCCTATGGCTACACCTTC. Looking up the rest from reference TRBV15 and TRBJ1-2 gives the full variable domain: DAMVIQNPRYQVTQFGKPVTLSCSQTLNHNVMYWYQQKSSQAPKLLFHYYDKDFNNEADTPDNFQSRRPNTSFCFLDIRSPGLGDTAMYLCATSRDPAQGAYGYTFGSGTRLTVV.

As to this clonotype: A junction boundary mismatches the germline segment, possibly from a read error. This chain uses TRBV7-2 with TRBJ1-2; D possibly corresponds to TRBD1 (5 bases). Germline V CDR1 and CDR2: SGHTA, FQGNSA. The CDR3 has 14 amino acids. Written as DNA, the CDR3 is TGTGCCACCTCACGCGGACAACCCAACTATGACTACACCTTC. As protein: CATSRGQPNYDYTF. Complete variable domain (other parts from reference TRBV7-2 and TRBJ1-2): GAGVSQSPSNKVTEKGKDVELRCDPISGHTALYWYRQSLGQGLEFLIYFQGNSAPDKSGLPSDRFSAERTGGSVSTLTIQRTQQEDSAVYLCATSRGQPNYDYTFGSGTRLTVV.

This clonotype showed up just a few times. The chain carries TRBV12-3 or TRBV12-4 and TRBJ1-5; D call uncertain. Trimming cost V 7 bases and J 5 bases, with 12 bases left between them. CDR3 size: 13 residues. The CDR3 loop reads CASTPGGDQPQHF. DNA of the CDR3: TGTGCCAGCACCCCGGGTGGCGATCAGCCCCAGCATTTT.

The CDR3 nucleotides are TGCAGCGAGGGGGTGGGGCAGAGCTCCTACGAGCAGTACTTC. It codes for CSEGVGQSSYEQYF. J is TRBJ2-7 and V is TRBV29-1; the D gene is possibly TRBD1 (6 bases). Germline CDR1 reads SQVTM; CDR2 reads ANQGSEA. V was trimmed by 7 bases and J by 0 bases, leaving 16 bases between them. The CDR3 has 14 residues.

The rearrangement links TRBV6-5 to TRBJ2-5, with 7 bases identical to TRBD2. Matching the DNA end better, TRBJ2-7 makes the J call doubtful. Germline V lookup: CDR1 MNHEY, CDR2 SVGAGI. The CDR3 is made up of 15 amino acids. In DNA form, the CDR3 reads TGTGCCAGCAGTAAAAGGCGGGGGAAGCTCTACGAGCAGTACTTC. Residues: CASSKRRGKLYEQYF.

This chain uses TRBV6-5 with TRBJ1-4; tentative D call: TRBD1 (6 bases). CDR1 and CDR2 from the germline V gene are MNHEY and SVGAGI. The V end lost 6 bases, the J end lost 0 bases, and 11 bases lay between the germline ends. The CDR3 covers 15 residues. The CDR3 sequence: CASRNSGATNEKLFF. As DNA, the CDR3 is TGTGCCAGCAGGAATTCAGGGGCAACTAATGAAAAACTGTTTTTT.

This clonotype was picked up a small number of times. The CDR3 spells CASSQTSGESGKTQYF. Here the CDR3 DNA reads TGTGCCAGCAGCCAGACTAGCGGGGAGAGTGGGAAGACCCAGTACTTC. The rearrangement joins TRBV7-8 to TRBJ2-7; 11 nucleotides agree with TRBD2. The better agreement between TRBJ2-5 and the DNA end casts doubt on the J call. The V gene's germline CDR1 is SGHVS and CDR2 FQNEAQ. The CDR3 is 16 amino acids.

This clonotype was seen a handful of times. J is TRBJ1-2 and V is TRBV29-1; D may be TRBD1 (6 bases). The CDR3 is made up of 14 amino acids. V gave up 3 bases and J gave up 2 bases, with 13 bases separating them. CDR1 and CDR2 from the germline V gene are SQVTM and ANQGSEA. The CDR3 bases are TGCAGCGTTGACCTCGTCGACAGGAACTATGGCTACACCTTC. As protein: CSVDLVDRNYGYTF.

This rearrangement joins TRBV29-1 to TRBJ2-3; 9 bases map to TRBD2. The CDR3 loop spans 14 amino acids. The trim removed 2 bases at V and 0 bases at J, leaving 0 bases unmatched. Germline CDR1 is SQVTM and CDR2 is ANQGSEA. The CDR3 DNA follows: TGCAGCGTTGAACTAGCGGGAAGCACAGATACGCAGTATTTT. Amino acids: CSVELAGSTDTQYF.